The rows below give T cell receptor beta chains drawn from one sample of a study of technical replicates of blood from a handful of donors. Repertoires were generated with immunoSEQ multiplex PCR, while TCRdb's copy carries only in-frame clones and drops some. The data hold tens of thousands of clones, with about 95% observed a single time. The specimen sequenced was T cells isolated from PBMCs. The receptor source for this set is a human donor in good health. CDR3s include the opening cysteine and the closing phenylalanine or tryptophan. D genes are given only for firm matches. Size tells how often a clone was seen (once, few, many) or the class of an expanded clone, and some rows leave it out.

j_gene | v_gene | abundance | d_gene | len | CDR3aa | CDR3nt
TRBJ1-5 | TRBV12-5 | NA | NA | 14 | CASGFLMSNQPQHF | TGTGCTAGTGGTTTTTTAATGAGCAATCAGCCCCAGCATTTT
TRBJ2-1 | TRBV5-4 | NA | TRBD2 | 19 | CASRAGTSGSYLSYNEQFF | TGTGCCAGCAGGGCCGGGACTAGCGGGAGTTACCTATCCTACAATGAGCAGTTCTTC
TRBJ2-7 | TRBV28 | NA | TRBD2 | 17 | CASSLPFGASGTYEQYF | TGTGCCAGCAGTTTACCCTTCGGGGCTAGCGGGACTTACGAGCAGTACTTC
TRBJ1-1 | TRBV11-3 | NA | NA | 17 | CASSLDNWEGSHGEAFF | TGTGCCAGCAGCTTAGATAATTGGGAGGGGAGTCACGGTGAAGCTTTCTTT
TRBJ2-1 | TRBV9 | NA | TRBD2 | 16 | CASSVATSGYYNEQFF | TGTGCCAGCAGCGTAGCTACTAGCGGATACTACAATGAGCAGTTCTTC
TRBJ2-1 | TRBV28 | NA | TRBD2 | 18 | CATRYSGPSGISYNEQFF | TGTGCCACCAGATACTCCGGGCCTAGCGGGATTTCTTACAATGAGCAGTTCTTC
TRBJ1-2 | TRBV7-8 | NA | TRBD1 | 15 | CASSTDRDRWHGYTF | TGTGCCAGCAGCACAGACCGGGACAGGTGGCATGGCTACACCTTC
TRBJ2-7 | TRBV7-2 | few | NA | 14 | CASSLDRYSYEQYF | TGTGCCAGCAGCTTAGACCGGTACTCCTACGAGCAGTACTTC
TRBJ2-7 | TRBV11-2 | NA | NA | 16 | CASSLGASENSYEQYF | TGTGCCAGCAGCTTAGGGGCTAGCGAAAATTCCTACGAGCAGTACTTC
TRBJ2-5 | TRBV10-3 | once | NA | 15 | CAIRNIGTPEETQYF | TGTGCCATCAGGAACATCGGGACACCAGAAGAGACCCAGTACTTC
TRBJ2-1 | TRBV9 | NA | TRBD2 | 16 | CASSVSGSRSYNEQFF | TGTGCCAGCAGCGTGAGCGGGAGTAGATCCTACAATGAGCAGTTCTTC
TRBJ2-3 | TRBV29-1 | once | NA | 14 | CSATGGLSTDTQYF | TGCAGCGCAACGGGGGGCCTTAGCACAGATACGCAGTATTTT
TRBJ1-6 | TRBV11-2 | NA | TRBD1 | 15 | CASSRETGESSPLHF | TGTGCCAGCAGCCGCGAAACAGGGGAGAGTTCACCCCTCCACTTT
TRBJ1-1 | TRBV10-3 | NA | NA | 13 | CAISGFLTSEAFF | TGTGCCATCAGCGGATTCTTGACTTCTGAAGCTTTCTTT
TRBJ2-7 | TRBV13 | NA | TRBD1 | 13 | CASRQQGAAEQYF | TGTGCCAGCAGGCAACAGGGGGCTGCCGAGCAGTACTTC
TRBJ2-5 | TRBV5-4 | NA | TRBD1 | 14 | CATNYRDRTETQYF | TGTGCCACGAATTACCGGGACAGGACAGAGACCCAGTACTTC
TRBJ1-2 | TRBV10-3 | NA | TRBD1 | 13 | CAIRGTGGYGYTF | TGTGCCATCAGGGGGACAGGGGGCTATGGCTACACCTTC
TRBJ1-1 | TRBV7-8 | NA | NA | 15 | CASSLQEVPHTEAFF | TGTGCCAGCAGCCTTCAGGAGGTACCGCACACTGAAGCTTTCTTT
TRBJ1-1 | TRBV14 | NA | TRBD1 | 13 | CASSSPDRDEAFF | TGTGCCAGCAGCTCTCCGGACAGGGATGAAGCTTTCTTT
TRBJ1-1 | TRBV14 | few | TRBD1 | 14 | CASRGQGRNTEAFF | TGTGCCAGCAGGGGACAGGGGAGGAACACTGAAGCTTTCTTT
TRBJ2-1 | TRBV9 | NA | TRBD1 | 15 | CASSVGGQPYNEQFF | TGTGCCAGCAGCGTAGGGGGACAGCCTTACAATGAGCAGTTCTTC
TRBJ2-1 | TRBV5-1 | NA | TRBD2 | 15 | CASDLGTSGMREQFF | TGCGCCAGCGATTTAGGGACTAGCGGGATGAGAGAGCAGTTCTTC
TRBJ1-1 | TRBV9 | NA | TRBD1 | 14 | CASTSGQVQSEAFF | TGTGCCAGTACATCCGGACAGGTTCAGAGTGAAGCTTTCTTT
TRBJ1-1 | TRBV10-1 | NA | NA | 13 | CASRQGLNTEAFF | TGCGCCAGCAGACAGGGCCTGAACACTGAAGCTTTCTTT
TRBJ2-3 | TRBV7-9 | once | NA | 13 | CASSFSVIDTQYF | TGTGCCAGCAGCTTTTCAGTAATCGATACGCAGTATTTT
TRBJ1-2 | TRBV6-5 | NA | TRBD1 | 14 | CASSNPGQGGGYTF | TGTGCCAGCAGTAACCCGGGACAGGGCGGGGGCTACACCTTC
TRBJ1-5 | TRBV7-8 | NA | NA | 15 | CASNPAGDSNQPQHF | TGTGCCAGCAATCCAGCGGGGGATAGCAATCAGCCCCAGCATTTT
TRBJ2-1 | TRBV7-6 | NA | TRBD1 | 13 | CASSHGQGRIRFF | TGTGCCAGCAGCCACGGACAGGGGAGAATTCGGTTCTTC
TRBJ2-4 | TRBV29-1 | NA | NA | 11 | CSVGQQNIQYF | TGCAGCGTTGGACAACAAAACATTCAGTACTTC
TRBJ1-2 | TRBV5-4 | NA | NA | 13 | CASERDQLGGYTF | TGTGCCAGCGAACGTGACCAGCTGGGCGGCTACACCTTC
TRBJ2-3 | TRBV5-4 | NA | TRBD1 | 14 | CASSFGQVTDTQYF | TGTGCCAGCAGCTTTGGACAGGTCACAGATACGCAGTATTTT
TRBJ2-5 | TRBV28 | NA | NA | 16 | CASSKPGLHSKETQYF | TGTGCCAGCAGTAAACCGGGACTCCACTCAAAAGAGACCCAGTACTTC
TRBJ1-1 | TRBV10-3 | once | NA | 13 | CAISETRNTEAFF | TGTGCCATCAGTGAAACAAGGAACACTGAAGCTTTCTTT
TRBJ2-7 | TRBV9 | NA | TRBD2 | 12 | CASRPREGEQYF | TGTGCCAGCAGACCCAGGGAGGGCGAGCAGTACTTC
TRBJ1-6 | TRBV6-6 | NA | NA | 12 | CASRGTGRPLHF | TGTGCCAGCCGTGGGACTGGAAGACCCCTCCACTTT
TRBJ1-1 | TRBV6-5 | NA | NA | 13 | CASSYLAGPEAFF | TGTGCCAGCAGTTACCTGGCAGGGCCAGAAGCTTTCTTT
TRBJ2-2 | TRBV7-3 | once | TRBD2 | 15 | CASSSSGANTGELFF | TGTGCCAGCAGCTCGAGCGGGGCGAACACCGGGGAGCTGTTTTTT
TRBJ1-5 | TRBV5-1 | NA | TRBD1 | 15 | CASSSGTGSSQPQHF | TGCGCCAGCAGCTCTGGGACAGGGTCATCTCAGCCCCAGCATTTT
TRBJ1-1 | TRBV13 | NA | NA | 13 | CASSRPGVTEAFF | TGTGCCAGCAGCCGCCCCGGAGTCACTGAAGCTTTCTTT
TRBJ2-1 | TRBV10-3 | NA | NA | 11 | CGSGAYNEQFF | TGCGGATCAGGTGCCTACAATGAGCAGTTCTTC
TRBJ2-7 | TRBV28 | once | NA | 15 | CASKRAIGASYEQYF | TGTGCCAGCAAAAGAGCCATAGGAGCTTCCTACGAGCAGTACTTC
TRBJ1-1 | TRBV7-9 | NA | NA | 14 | CASSLGGRHTEAFF | TGTGCCAGCAGCTTAGGGGGCAGGCACACTGAAGCTTTCTTT
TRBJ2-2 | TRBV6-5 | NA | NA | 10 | CASGSGELFF | TGTGCCAGCGGCTCCGGGGAGCTGTTTTTT
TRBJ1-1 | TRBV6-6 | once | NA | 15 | CASRYQGLANTEAFF | TGTGCCAGCAGGTACCAGGGACTGGCGAACACTGAAGCTTTCTTT
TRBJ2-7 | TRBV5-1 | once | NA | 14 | CASSLDGQTYEQYF | TGCGCCAGCAGCTTGGATGGACAGACCTACGAGCAGTACTTC
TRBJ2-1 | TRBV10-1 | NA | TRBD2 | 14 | CASSPGLGRNEQFF | TGCGCCAGCAGCCCGGGACTAGGGAGAAATGAGCAGTTCTTC
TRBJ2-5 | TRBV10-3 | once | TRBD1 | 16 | CAISELQGIYQETQYF | TGTGCCATCAGTGAGTTACAGGGGATATACCAAGAGACCCAGTACTTC
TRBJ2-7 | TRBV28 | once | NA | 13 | CASREGQRYEQYF | TGTGCCAGCAGGGAGGGACAGCGTTACGAGCAGTACTTC
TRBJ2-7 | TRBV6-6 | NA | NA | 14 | CASREDLLSYEQYF | TGTGCCAGCAGAGAAGACTTGCTCTCCTACGAGCAGTACTTC
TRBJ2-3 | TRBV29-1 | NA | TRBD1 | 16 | CSVEDGTGRATDTQYF | TGCAGCGTTGAAGATGGGACAGGGAGAGCCACAGATACGCAGTATTTT
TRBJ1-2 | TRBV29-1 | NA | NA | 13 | CSVDRGGYDGYTF | TGCAGCGTTGATCGGGGAGGATACGATGGCTACACCTTC
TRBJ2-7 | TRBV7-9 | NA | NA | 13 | CASTQDITYEQYF | TGTGCCAGCACACAGGACATCACCTACGAGCAGTACTTC
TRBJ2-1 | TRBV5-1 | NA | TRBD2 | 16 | CASRDPGTSLYNEQFF | TGCGCCAGCAGGGACCCCGGGACTAGTCTCTACAATGAGCAGTTCTTC
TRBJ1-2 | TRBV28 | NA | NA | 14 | CASTLVAANYGYTF | TGTGCCAGTACCCTGGTTGCAGCTAACTATGGCTACACCTTC
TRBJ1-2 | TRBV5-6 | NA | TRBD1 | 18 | CASSPGGQARGVNYGYTF | TGTGCCAGCAGCCCCGGCGGACAGGCAAGGGGGGTTAACTATGGCTACACCTTC